The clone carrying this TCR beta chain was counted a few times. This entry is derived from a study of blood T cell repertoires in COVID-19. Study summary: Acute-phase and convalescent COVID-19 samples originated in the United States, Italy and Spain. T cells, B-cell-depleted T cells, or PBMCs provided the cDNA or gDNA that served as material.

How the authors handled the data: Estimated nucleated cell counts came from reference gene primer amplification. This table comes from immunoSEQ multiplex PCR, and its TCRdb copy is limited to in-frame clones, with some not included. Clone size and the V and J calls come from that table; the DNA yielded D and trimming. The sample lists 300,000 or so clones; 70% to 90% were seen once. The clonotype was recovered from a woman aged 45-59 years with active or convalescent COVID-19. The source material was peripheral blood.

The CDR3 sequence: CASSWTGSTEAFF. CDR3 bases: TGCGCCAGCAGCTGGACAGGGAGTACTGAAGCTTTCTTT. This sequence joins TRBV5-1 and TRBJ1-1, with TRBD1 identical over 8 bases. After removal of 3 bases from V and 5 bases from J, the junction contained 3 bases not matched to a gene. Germline CDR1 SGHRS, CDR2 YFSETQ. CDR3 length equals 13 residues.